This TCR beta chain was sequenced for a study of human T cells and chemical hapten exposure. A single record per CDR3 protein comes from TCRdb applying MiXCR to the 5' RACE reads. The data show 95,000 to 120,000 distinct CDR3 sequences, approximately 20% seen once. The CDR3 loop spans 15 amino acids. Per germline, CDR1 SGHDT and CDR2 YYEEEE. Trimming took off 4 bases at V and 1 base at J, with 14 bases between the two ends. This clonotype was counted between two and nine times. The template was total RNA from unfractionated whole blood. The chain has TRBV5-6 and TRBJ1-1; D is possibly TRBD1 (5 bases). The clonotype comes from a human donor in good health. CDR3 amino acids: CASSRVPTGNTEAFF. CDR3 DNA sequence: TGTGCCAGCAGCCGGGTTCCCACAGGGAACACTGAAGCTTTCTTT.